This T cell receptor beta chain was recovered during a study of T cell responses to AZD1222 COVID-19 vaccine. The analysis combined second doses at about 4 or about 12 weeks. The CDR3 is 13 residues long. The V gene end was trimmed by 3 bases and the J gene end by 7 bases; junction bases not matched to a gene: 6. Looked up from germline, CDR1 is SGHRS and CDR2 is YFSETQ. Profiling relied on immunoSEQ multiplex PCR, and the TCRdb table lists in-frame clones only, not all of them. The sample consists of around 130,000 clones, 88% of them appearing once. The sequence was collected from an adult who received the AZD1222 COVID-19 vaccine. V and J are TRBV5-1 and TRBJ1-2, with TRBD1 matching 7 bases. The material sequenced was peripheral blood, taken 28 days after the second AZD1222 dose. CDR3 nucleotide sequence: TGCGCCAGCAGCTCGAGGGGGCTAGTTGGCTACACCTTC. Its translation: CASSSRGLVGYTF.